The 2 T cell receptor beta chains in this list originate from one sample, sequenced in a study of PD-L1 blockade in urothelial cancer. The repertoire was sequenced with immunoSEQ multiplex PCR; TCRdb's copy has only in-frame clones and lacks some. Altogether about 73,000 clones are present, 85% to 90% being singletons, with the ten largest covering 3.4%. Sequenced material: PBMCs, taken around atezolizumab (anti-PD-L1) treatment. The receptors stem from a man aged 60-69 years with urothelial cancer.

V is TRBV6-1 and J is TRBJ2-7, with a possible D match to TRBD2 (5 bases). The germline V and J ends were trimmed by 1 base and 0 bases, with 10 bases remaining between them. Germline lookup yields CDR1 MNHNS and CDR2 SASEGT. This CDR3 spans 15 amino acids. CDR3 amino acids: CASSEVMGSSYEQYF. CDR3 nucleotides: TGTGCCAGCAGTGAAGTAATGGGGAGCTCCTACGAGCAGTACTTC.

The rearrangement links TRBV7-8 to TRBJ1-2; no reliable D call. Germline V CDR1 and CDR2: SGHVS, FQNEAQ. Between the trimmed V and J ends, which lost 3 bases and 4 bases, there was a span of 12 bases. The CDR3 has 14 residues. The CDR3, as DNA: TGTGCCAGCAGCTTTGCACAGATGTCCTATGGCTACACCTTC. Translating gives CASSFAQMSYGYTF. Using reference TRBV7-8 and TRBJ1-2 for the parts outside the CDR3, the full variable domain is GAGVSQSPRYKVAKRGQDVALRCDPISGHVSLFWYQQALGQGPEFLTYFQNEAQLDKSGLPSDRFFAERPEGSVSTLKIQRTQQEDSAVYLCASSFAQMSYGYTFGSGTRLTVV.